These 10 T cell receptor beta chains share one sample of origin, sequenced in a study of T-cell memory formation after mild COVID-19. TCRdb processed the 5' RACE reads anew with MiXCR; each CDR3 protein has one entry. The data show approximately 480,000 distinct CDR3 sequences, around a sixth seen once. Sequenced sample: PBMCs or a T cell subset sorted from them (not recorded which). The source of these receptors is an adult woman who had mild COVID-19 (a few samples of this study predate the infection). Cell type and time point are not known.

This clonotype was observed a single time. This chain connects TRBV15 to TRBJ1-5, with TRBD1 as a possible D gene (6 bases). Germline V lookup: CDR1 LNHNV, CDR2 YYDKDF (reference sequence). V lost 3 bases and J lost 0, with 15 bases in between. The length of the CDR3 is 17 residues. The CDR3 protein is CATSSLDSFNSNQPQHF. The CDR3 bases are TGTGCCACCAGCAGTTTGGACAGCTTTAATAGCAATCAGCCCCAGCATTTT.

This clonotype was recorded once. The chain joins TRBV18 to TRBJ1-1; tentatively, D is TRBD1 (5 bases). With 2 bases removed from V and 1 base from J, the gap between germline ends came to 14 bases. The CDR3 runs to 16 residues. Germline V CDR1 and CDR2: KGHSH, LQKENI. The CDR3: CASSPGYRSGNTEAFF. CDR3 nucleotide sequence: TGTGCCAGCTCACCAGGATACAGGTCGGGGAACACTGAAGCTTTCTTT.

This clonotype was detected many times. The chain combines TRBV5-1 with TRBJ2-5; D gene ambiguous. Per the germline V gene, CDR1 is SGHRS and CDR2 is YFSETQ. The CDR3 covers 13 residues. Trimming left V 6 bases short and J 5 bases short, with 14 bases between. The CDR3 loop reads CASIRWPSETQYF. The DNA of the CDR3 is TGCGCCAGCATCCGATGGCCGTCGGAGACCCAGTACTTC.

This clonotype was seen a few times. The J gene is TRBJ2-1, the V gene TRBV19, with 10 bases matching TRBD2. Trimming at V came to 7 bases and at J to 9 bases, leaving 12 bases not matched to a gene. Germline V gene data show CDR1 as LNHDA and CDR2 as SQIVND (reference sequence). The CDR3 runs to 15 residues. The CDR3 region has the DNA TGTGCCAGTACGAAGACTAGCGGGCTGTTCTTTGAGCAGTTCTTC. Residues: CASTKTSGLFFEQFF.

This clonotype was detected ten times or more. At one end, the junction sequence differs from germline, possibly due to a read error. The V call is TRBV5-1, the J call TRBJ2-3, with TRBD1 matching over 10 bases. CDR1 SGHRS and CDR2 YFSETQ come from the germline V gene. CDR3 length: 15 amino acids. This CDR3 reads CASSLRDRGSDTQYF. The CDR3 DNA is TGTGCCAGCAGCCTCCGGGACAGGGGATCAGATACGCAGTATTTT.

The chain recombines TRBV6-2 or TRBV6-3 with TRBJ2-7, with 13 bases aligning to TRBD2. The junction had 6 bases not matched to a gene; V was cut back by 4 bases and J by 6 bases. The germline CDR1 and CDR2 sequences are MNHEY and SVGEGT. This CDR3 contains 15 residues. Here the CDR3 reads CASSLGLAGDFEQYF. CDR3 bases: TGTGCCAGCAGTTTAGGACTAGCGGGAGACTTCGAGCAGTACTTC.

The V and J genes are TRBV15 and TRBJ1-2; no reliable D call. Between the trimmed V and J ends, which lost 0 bases and 2 bases, there was a span of 10 bases. The CDR3 is made up of 15 amino acids. CDR1 is LNHNV, CDR2 YYDKDF, per germline (reference sequence). DNA of the CDR3: TGTGCCACCAGCAGAGATATCGGATCCAACTATGGCTACACCTTC. It yields the protein CATSRDIGSNYGYTF.

The V gene is TRBV5-1, the J gene TRBJ2-3; no clear D gene. V was shortened by 0 bases and J by 2 bases, with 7 bases between the two germline ends. The germline gives CDR1 SGHRS, CDR2 YFSETQ. The CDR3 sequence is 14 residues long. In nucleotides, the CDR3 is TGCGCCAGCAGCTTGGAAATCCCCACAGATACGCAGTATTTT. Residues: CASSLEIPTDTQYF.

The J gene is TRBJ1-5, the V gene TRBV30, with TRBD1 matching over 9 bases. The CDR3 sequence is 13 residues long. In germline, CDR1 is GTSNPN, CDR2 SVGIG (reference sequence). The V gene end was trimmed by 2 bases and the J gene end by 6 bases; junction bases not matched to a gene: 2. The CDR3 region has the DNA TGTGCCTGGAGTACAGGGGGCACTCAGCCCCAGCATTTT. Its translation is CAWSTGGTQPQHF.

This clonotype was observed a handful of times. The gene calls are TRBV12-3 or TRBV12-4 and TRBJ2-7; TRBD2 aligns across 8 bases. This CDR3 region has 16 residues. V shed 5 bases, J shed 0 bases, and the junction held 9 bases outside the gene matches. In DNA, the CDR3 is TGTGCCAGCAGTCGGGTTGGGCGGGGGGACTCCTACGAGCAGTACTTC. It translates to CASSRVGRGDSYEQYF.